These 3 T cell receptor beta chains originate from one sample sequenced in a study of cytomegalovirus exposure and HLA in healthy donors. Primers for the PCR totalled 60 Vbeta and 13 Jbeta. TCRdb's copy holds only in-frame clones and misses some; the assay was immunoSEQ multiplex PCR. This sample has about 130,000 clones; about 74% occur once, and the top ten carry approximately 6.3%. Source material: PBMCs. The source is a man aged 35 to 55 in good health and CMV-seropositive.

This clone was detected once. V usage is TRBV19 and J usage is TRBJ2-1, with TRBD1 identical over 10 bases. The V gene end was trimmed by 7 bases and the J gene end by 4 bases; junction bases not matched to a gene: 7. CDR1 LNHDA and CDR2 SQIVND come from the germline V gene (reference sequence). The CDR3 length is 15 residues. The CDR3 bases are TGTGCCAGTACCCCGGACAGGGGGTTTTACAATGAGCAGTTCTTC. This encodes CASTPDRGFYNEQFF.

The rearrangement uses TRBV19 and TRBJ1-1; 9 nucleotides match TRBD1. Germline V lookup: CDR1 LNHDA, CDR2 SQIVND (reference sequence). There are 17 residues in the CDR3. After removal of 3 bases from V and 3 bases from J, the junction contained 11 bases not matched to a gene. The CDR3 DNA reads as TGTGCCAGTAGTATTCACCAGGACAGGGGTCGAGACACTGAAGCTTTCTTT. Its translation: CASSIHQDRGRDTEAFF.

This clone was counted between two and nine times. This CDR3 is CASSAGQMTAFF. CDR3 nucleotides: TGTGCCAGCAGTGCGGGACAGATGACTGCTTTCTTT. The chain joins TRBV25-1 to TRBJ1-1, with 7 positions matching TRBD1. The V gene end was trimmed by 4 bases and the J gene end by 11 bases; junction bases not matched to a gene: 7. CDR1 and CDR2 (germline): MGHDK, SYGVNS. The CDR3 length is 12 residues.